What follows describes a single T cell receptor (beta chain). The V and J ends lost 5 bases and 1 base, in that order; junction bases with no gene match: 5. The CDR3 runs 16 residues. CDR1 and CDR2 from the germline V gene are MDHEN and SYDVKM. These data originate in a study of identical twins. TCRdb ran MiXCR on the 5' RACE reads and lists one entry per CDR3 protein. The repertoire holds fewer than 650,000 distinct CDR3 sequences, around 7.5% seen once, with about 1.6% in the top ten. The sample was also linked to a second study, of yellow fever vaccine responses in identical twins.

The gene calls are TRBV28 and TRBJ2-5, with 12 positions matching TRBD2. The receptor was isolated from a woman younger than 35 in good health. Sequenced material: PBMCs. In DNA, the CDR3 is TGTGCCAGCAGTCGTGGACTAGCGGGAATCCAAGAGACCCAGTACTTC. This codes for CASSRGLAGIQETQYF.